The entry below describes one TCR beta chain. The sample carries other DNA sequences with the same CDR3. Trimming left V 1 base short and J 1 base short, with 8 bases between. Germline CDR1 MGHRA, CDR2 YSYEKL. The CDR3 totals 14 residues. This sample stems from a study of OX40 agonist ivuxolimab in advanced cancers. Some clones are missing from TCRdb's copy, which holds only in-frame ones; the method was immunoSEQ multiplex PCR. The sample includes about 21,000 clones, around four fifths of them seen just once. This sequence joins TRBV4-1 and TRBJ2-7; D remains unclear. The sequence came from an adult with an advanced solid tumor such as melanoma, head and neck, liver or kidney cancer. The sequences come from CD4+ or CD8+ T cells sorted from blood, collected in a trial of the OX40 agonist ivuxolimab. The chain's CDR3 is CASSQARASYEQYF. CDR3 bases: TGCGCCAGCAGCCAAGCACGGGCATCCTACGAGCAGTACTTC.